This TCR beta chain was sequenced in a study of T cells in Graves' hyperthyroidism and ophthalmopathy. Worth noting for this clonotype: Its antigen remains unidentified. A read error may account for a junction end that differs from germline.

Ophthalmopathy patients had moderate-to-severe active disease, CAS ≥3, NOSPECS ≥4, and disease duration under 3 months. Study-wide results and caveats: Most expanded thyroid clonotypes above 0.001 recurred in blood.

The CDR3 runs to 17 residues. The germline gives CDR1 SEHNR, CDR2 FQNEAQ (reference sequence). RNA transcripts provided the source from which TCR beta CDR3 regions were amplified. The HTBI primer set was used in a first-round RT-PCR of the TCR CDR3. TCRdb re-analysed the multiplex PCR reads in MiXCR, keeping a single row per CDR3 protein. The data contain some 370,000 distinct CDR3 sequences, 11% to 15% of them seen just once; the ten biggest clones take up over 25%. Sequencing was carried out using blood. J is TRBJ2-2 and V is TRBV7-9; possibly TRBD1 or TRBD2 for D (5 bases each). This TCR was sampled from a man aged 50 to 60 with Graves' ophthalmopathy. The CDR3, as DNA: TGTGCCGGCAGACCTTTTAAGAGGGACGGGATCACCGGGGAGCTGTTTTTT. This encodes CAGRPFKRDGITGELFF.